This record concerns one T cell receptor beta chain sequence. The antigen remains unidentified. The data are from a study of cytomegalovirus exposure and HLA in healthy donors. Study-wide background: An earlier analysis identified 117 million unique TCR beta sequences in about 179 million T cells. Broader study findings: Immune exposure data for these donors was limited to CMV serostatus.

Germline V CDR1 and CDR2: SNHLY, FYNNEI. V was clipped by 6 bases and J by 3 bases; unmatched bases: 2. The CDR3 totals 14 residues. The primer mix had 60 Vbeta and 13 Jbeta primers. The table came from immunoSEQ multiplex PCR; TCRdb's copy has only in-frame clones and leaves some out. Altogether about 190,000 clones are present, around 82% being singletons, with the ten largest covering more than 1.5%. The material sequenced was PBMCs. This chain links TRBV2 with TRBJ1-3, with TRBD1 matching 10 bases. The sequence was collected from a man aged 18 to 29 in good health and CMV-seronegative. CDR3 nucleotide sequence: TGTGCCAGCAGGGGGACAGGGGATGGAAACACCATATATTTT. Translating gives CASRGTGDGNTIYF.